These 30 T cell receptor beta chains were sequenced from one sample in a study of blood T cell repertoires in COVID-19. Assay used: immunoSEQ multiplex PCR; TCRdb lists only in-frame clones, some missing. The table has about 160,000 clones, over 80% seen once. The sequenced sample consisted of peripheral blood. These receptors came from a young man with COVID-19, enrolled during active disease.

The V gene is TRBV6-6, the J gene TRBJ1-3; D might be TRBD1 (5 bases). The length of the CDR3 is 14 residues. Germline CDR1 reads MNHNY; CDR2 reads SVGAGI (reference sequence). V lost 0 bases to trimming and J lost 7 bases, with 10 bases between them. CDR3 sequence reads: CASSYSGKGNTIYF. Written as DNA, the CDR3 is TGTGCCAGCAGTTACTCGGGAAAGGGGAACACCATATATTTT.

This sequence joins TRBV15 and TRBJ2-6, with D hard to call. This CDR3 is built from 19 residues. Per germline, CDR1 LNHNV and CDR2 YYDKDF (reference sequence). The V gene lost 0 bases and the J gene lost 1 base, with 16 bases spanning the gap. The CDR3 sequence: CATSREPGDRLSGANVLTF. The CDR3 DNA reads TGTGCCACCAGCAGAGAACCAGGTGATAGGTTGTCTGGGGCCAACGTCCTGACTTTC.

The rearrangement joins TRBV28 to TRBJ2-7; TRBD1 matches 11 bases. The CDR3 extends over 13 amino acids. The J segment lost 4 bases and the V segment lost 5 bases, leaving 1 base of the junction unmatched. Germline V gene lookup returns CDR1 MDHEN and CDR2 SYDVKM. CDR3 nucleotides: TGTGCCAGCAGTGGGACAGGGGGTTACGAGCAGTACTTC. Its protein is CASSGTGGYEQYF.

The chain has TRBV6-2 or TRBV6-3 and TRBJ2-3; D may be TRBD2 (7 bases). The V gene lost 4 bases and the J gene lost 2 bases, with 13 bases spanning the gap. The germline CDR1 and CDR2 sequences are MNHEY and SVGEGT. The CDR3 loop spans 15 amino acids. This CDR3 is CASSSRGPFTDTQYF. For the CDR3, the DNA is TGTGCCAGCAGTTCGCGGGGGCCCTTCACAGATACGCAGTATTTT.

The chain carries TRBV5-4 and TRBJ1-3; D gene uncertain. Germline V gene sequence: CDR1 SGHNT, CDR2 YYREEE (reference sequence). V shed 0 bases and J shed 0 bases, with 7 bases lying between them. This CDR3 is built from 15 residues. The CDR3 region has the DNA TGTGCCAGCAGCTTGGGAGGGAACTCTGGAAACACCATATATTTT. Residues: CASSLGGNSGNTIYF.

In DNA, the CDR3 is TGTGCCAGCAGTTACGGACATGGGGCGCTGGACACTGAAGCTTTCTTT. Encoded protein: CASSYGHGALDTEAFF. This chain connects TRBV6-6 to TRBJ1-1; tentatively, D is TRBD1 (5 bases). Trimming left V 2 bases short and J 3 bases short, with 16 bases between. The germline CDR1 and CDR2 sequences are MNHNY and SVGAGI (reference sequence). This CDR3 is 16 amino acids long.

The chain joins TRBV2 to TRBJ1-2; 8 bases map to TRBD1. There are 13 residues in the CDR3. Germline V gives CDR1 SNHLY, CDR2 FYNNEI. V was pared by 6 bases and J by 8 bases, with 8 bases of the junction left unmatched. The CDR3 DNA reads as TGTGCCAGCAGCCCCGGCAGGGGGCTCGGCTACACCTTC. Protein sequence: CASSPGRGLGYTF.

This chain joins TRBV27 and TRBJ1-1, with D possibly matching TRBD1 (5 bases). The V end was cut by 4 bases, the J end by 5 bases, with 20 bases between. The CDR3 is 16 residues long. Germline V lookup: CDR1 MNHEY, CDR2 SMNVEV (reference sequence). The CDR3 bases are TGTGCCAGCAGTTCCTCCGCGGGGGAGTTCAGGACTGAAGCTTTCTTT. It translates to CASSSSAGEFRTEAFF.

Regarding this clone: Germline is not matched at one junction end, which may reflect a read error. This chain joins TRBV2 and TRBJ2-7; D perhaps matches TRBD2 (5 bases). CDR3 length equals 14 residues. Germline V gene sequence: CDR1 SNHLY, CDR2 FYNNEI. The CDR3 nucleotides are TGTGCCAGCTGTCGGGGTACCCGCTCCTCCGAGCAGTACTTC. Encoded protein: CASCRGTRSSEQYF.

The rearrangement uses TRBV2 and TRBJ1-2; maybe TRBD1 (5 bases). CDR3 length equals 14 residues. Per the germline V gene, CDR1 is SNHLY and CDR2 is FYNNEI. V was trimmed by 3 bases and J by 4 bases, leaving 12 bases between them. CDR3 sequence reads: CASSEVRVSYGYTF. The CDR3, as DNA: TGTGCCAGCAGTGAGGTCAGGGTTAGCTATGGCTACACCTTC.

V is TRBV2 and J is TRBJ1-1, with D tentatively TRBD1 (6 bases). Germline V lookup: CDR1 SNHLY, CDR2 FYNNEI. V dropped 7 bases and J dropped 3 bases, with 15 bases sitting between them. This CDR3 has 14 amino acids. The CDR3 coding sequence is TGTGCCAGCACCTGGGGACACGTAGACACTGAAGCTTTCTTT. Protein sequence: CASTWGHVDTEAFF.

The V call is TRBV30, the J call TRBJ1-1; D might be TRBD1 (5 bases). V gave up 1 base and J gave up 0 bases, with 18 bases separating them. Germline V gives CDR1 GTSNPN, CDR2 SVGIG (reference sequence). The CDR3 consists of 17 residues. The CDR3 DNA is TGTGCCTGGAGTGCCGTCGACAGAAGCCTTTTGAACACTGAAGCTTTCTTT. Its protein is CAWSAVDRSLLNTEAFF.

V gene TRBV7-8 combines with J gene TRBJ1-5, with D maybe TRBD1 (6 bases). Trimming shortened V by 7 bases and J by 5 bases, and 15 bases separated the two germline ends. Germline V CDR1 and CDR2: SGHVS, FQNEAQ. The CDR3 totals 14 residues. DNA of the CDR3: TGTGCCAGCAACCCACAGGGATATCATCAGCCCCAGCATTTT. This sequence encodes CASNPQGYHQPQHF. The variable domain in full, with the rest retrieved from reference TRBV7-8 and TRBJ1-5, is GAGVSQSPRYKVAKRGQDVALRCDPISGHVSLFWYQQALGQGPEFLTYFQNEAQLDKSGLPSDRFFAERPEGSVSTLKIQRTQQEDSAVYLCASNPQGYHQPQHFGDGTRLSIL.

The chain is built from TRBV27 and TRBJ2-7; perhaps TRBD1 as D (6 bases). Germline CDR1 reads MNHEY; CDR2 reads SMNVEV (reference sequence). The CDR3 is made up of 14 amino acids. Trimming removed 2 bases at V and 6 bases at J, with 14 bases between. CDR3 in amino acids: CASSLGAGVVEQYF. DNA for the CDR3: TGTGCCAGCAGTTTAGGGGCAGGGGTGGTCGAGCAGTACTTC.

The J gene is TRBJ2-1, the V gene TRBV7-2; D might be TRBD1 (5 bases). This CDR3 region has 12 residues. Trimming removed 5 bases at V and 4 bases at J, with 6 bases between. Germline V gene sequence: CDR1 SGHTA, CDR2 FQGNSA. CDR3 bases: TGTGCCAGCAGCCGACAGTACAATGAGCAGTTCTTC. Encoded protein: CASSRQYNEQFF.

The J gene is TRBJ1-1, the V gene TRBV27; perhaps TRBD1 as D (5 bases). CDR1 MNHEY and CDR2 SMNVEV come from the germline V gene (reference sequence). Trimming removed 3 bases from V and 5 bases from J, with 10 bases in between. The CDR3 has 13 amino acids. The CDR3, as DNA: TGTGCCAGCAGTTTCAGGGTTTGGACTGAAGCTTTCTTT. Translated, it gives CASSFRVWTEAFF.

The gene calls are TRBV27 and TRBJ2-3; TRBD1 might be the D (5 bases). The CDR3 is 14 amino acids. V lost 4 bases, J lost 2 bases, and 10 bases lay in between. CDR1 is MNHEY, CDR2 SMNVEV, per germline (reference sequence). The CDR3 nucleotides read TGTGCCAGCAGTTGGGCAGGGCCCACAGATACGCAGTATTTT. This gives the protein CASSWAGPTDTQYF.

The chain is built from TRBV25-1 and TRBJ2-7; the match to TRBD1 covers 10 bases. Germline assignment: CDR1 MGHDK and CDR2 SYGVNS. After removal of 7 bases from V and 7 bases from J, the junction contained 7 bases not matched to a gene. The CDR3 totals 13 residues. CDR3 amino acids: CASTDRGREEQYF. CDR3 DNA: TGTGCCAGCACCGACAGGGGGCGTGAAGAGCAGTACTTC.

V usage is TRBV11-2 and J usage is TRBJ2-7; TRBD2 aligns across 7 bases. CDR1 is SGHAT and CDR2 is FQNNGV in the germline V gene. Losses at the gene ends were 3 bases for V and 2 bases for J; bases not matched to a gene: 10. CDR3 length equals 16 residues. The CDR3, as DNA: TGTGCCAGCAGCTTGACCAGCGGGGACGCGCCCTACGAGCAGTACTTC. This translates into CASSLTSGDAPYEQYF.

The chain combines TRBV3-1 (or the pseudogene TRBV3-2) with TRBJ1-5; TRBD1 matches 10 bases. After removal of 5 bases from V and 4 bases from J, the junction contained 11 bases not matched to a gene. The germline V gene has CDR1 LGHDT and CDR2 YNNKEL (reference sequence). The CDR3 runs 17 residues. In DNA, the CDR3 is TGTGCCAGCAGCAGGGGGTCCGGGACAGGGGCTAATCAGCCCCAGCATTTT. It codes for CASSRGSGTGANQPQHF.

The chain links TRBV9 to TRBJ1-2; D is ambiguous. The CDR3 length is 13 residues. The germline V gene encodes CDR1 SGDLS and CDR2 YYNGEE. V lost 5 bases, J lost 8 bases, and 16 bases lay in between. The CDR3 loop is CASSPWVSGGYTF. CDR3 DNA sequence: TGTGCCAGCAGTCCCTGGGTCTCGGGAGGCTACACCTTC.

The chain carries TRBV6-4 and TRBJ2-1; TRBD1 is a possible D gene (5 bases). The ends were cut back, 0 bases at V and 5 bases at J, with 5 bases in the middle. The CDR3 is 13 amino acids. Germline V gene sequence: CDR1 MRHNA, CDR2 SNTAGT. DNA of the CDR3: TGTGCCAGCAGTGACTCGGACAACAATGAGCAGTTCTTC. This codes for CASSDSDNNEQFF.

The V and J genes are TRBV11-2 and TRBJ2-1, with D possibly matching TRBD1 (5 bases). This CDR3 contains 16 residues. With 0 bases removed from V and 1 base from J, the gap between germline ends came to 10 bases. CDR1 SGHAT and CDR2 FQNNGV come from the germline V gene. The CDR3 is CASSLDLDSSYNEQFF. The CDR3 DNA sequence: TGTGCCAGCAGCTTAGATTTAGACAGTTCCTACAATGAGCAGTTCTTC.

The genes are TRBV19 and TRBJ2-7, with 7 nucleotides matching TRBD2. The V gene end was trimmed by 5 bases and the J gene end by 3 bases; junction bases not matched to a gene: 10. CDR1 is LNHDA, CDR2 SQIVND, per germline (reference sequence). CDR3 length equals 15 residues. CDR3 residues: CASSPSGEGDYEQYF. The CDR3 coding sequence is TGTGCCAGTAGTCCATCTGGGGAGGGAGACTACGAGCAGTACTTC.

V and J are TRBV19 and TRBJ2-1; 7 bases fit TRBD2. The CDR3 loop spans 16 amino acids. Germline-derived CDR1 and CDR2 are LNHDA and SQIVND (reference sequence). The J segment lost 0 bases and the V segment lost 3 bases, leaving 5 bases of the junction unmatched. In DNA form, the CDR3 reads TGTGCCAGTAGTATCGCGGGAGTTAGCTCCTACAATGAGCAGTTCTTC. The encoded protein is CASSIAGVSSYNEQFF.

The chain carries TRBV10-3 and TRBJ2-7; the match to TRBD2 covers 8 bases. With 3 bases clipped from V and 2 bases from J, the junction kept 15 bases outside the gene matches. The CDR3 is made up of 18 amino acids. CDR1 is ENHRY, CDR2 SYGVKD, per germline. CDR3 nucleotide sequence: TGTGCCATCAGTGACAAACGCACTAGCGGTCCGGGTGCCTACGAGCAGTACTTC. Translated: CAISDKRTSGPGAYEQYF.

The CDR3 DNA sequence: TGTGCCAGCAGCCAATCGGGGGTAGCGGGGGCGCAGTTCTTC. This encodes CASSQSGVAGAQFF. The chain recombines TRBV16 with TRBJ2-1; the match to TRBD2 covers 9 bases. Losses at the gene ends were 0 bases for V and 12 bases for J; bases not matched to a gene: 6. Germline V gives CDR1 KGHSY, CDR2 FQNENV. The CDR3 has 14 residues.

The chain links TRBV19 to TRBJ1-1, with a tentative D call TRBD1 (6 bases). The CDR3 extends over 14 amino acids. Germline V CDR1 and CDR2: LNHDA, SQIVND (reference sequence). Trimming shortened V by 2 bases and J by 2 bases, and 9 bases separated the two germline ends. The DNA of the CDR3 is TGTGCCAGTAGTATACAAGGGGGAAACACTGAAGCTTTCTTT. It codes for CASSIQGGNTEAFF.

This chain links TRBV28 with TRBJ1-4; 7 bases line up with TRBD1. Germline loops: CDR1 MDHEN, CDR2 SYDVKM. This CDR3 is 18 amino acids long. With 4 bases clipped from V and 0 bases from J, the junction kept 11 bases outside the gene matches. CDR3 coding DNA: TGTGCCAGCAGTTCTCCGGGACAGCAAGCTGCAACTAATGAAAAACTGTTTTTT. The encoded protein is CASSSPGQQAATNEKLFF.

This sequence joins TRBV5-6 and TRBJ1-2; 10 bases line up with TRBD1. Germline CDR1 is SGHDT and CDR2 is YYEEEE. The CDR3 extends over 16 amino acids. With 3 bases clipped from V and 5 bases from J, the junction kept 10 bases outside the gene matches. The CDR3 sequence: CASSSRTGGNFYGYTF. The CDR3 region has the DNA TGTGCCAGCAGCTCTAGGACAGGGGGAAATTTTTATGGCTACACCTTC.